Listed here are 9 T cell receptor beta chains from one sample, sequenced in a study of PD-1 blockade in classical Hodgkin lymphoma. Profiling relied on immunoSEQ multiplex PCR, and the TCRdb table lists in-frame clones only, not all of them. Of roughly 30,000 clones listed, approximately 79% are singletons. Indicated time point: cycle 4 day 1 (C4D1), after five to seven weeks of nivolumab. Every patient had relapsed following autologous stem cell transplantation, and cohorts differed in brentuximab vedotin exposure. Negative magnetic selection isolated CD4+ T cells from thawed PBMCs. The material was CD4+ T cells from blood, obtained before the fourth cycle of nivolumab. These TCRs come from a human donor with classical Hodgkin lymphoma.

The V and J genes are TRBV6-5 and TRBJ2-7, with 7 nucleotides matching TRBD1. Trimming removed 6 bases from V and 3 bases from J; junction bases left unmatched: 11. Germline CDR1 and CDR2: MNHEY and SVGAGI. This CDR3 has 15 residues. The CDR3 region has the DNA TGTGCCAGCAGCTTGTACCGGGACAGTCTCTACGAGCAGTACTTC. Protein sequence: CASSLYRDSLYEQYF.

This sequence joins TRBV19 and TRBJ2-2; D perhaps matches TRBD1 (6 bases). The CDR3 consists of 15 residues. The germline V gene encodes CDR1 LNHDA and CDR2 SQIVND (reference sequence). Trimming took off 5 bases at V and 2 bases at J, with 12 bases between the two ends. In nucleotides, the CDR3 is TGTGCCAGTAGTGTCGAACAGGGAAACACCGGGGAGCTGTTTTTT. Amino acids: CASSVEQGNTGELFF.

The V gene is TRBV4-3, the J gene TRBJ2-3; D tentatively reads TRBD1 or TRBD2 (5 bases each). Trimming left V 4 bases short and J 2 bases short, with 13 bases between. Germline V CDR1 and CDR2: LGHNA, YSLEER. The CDR3 is 15 amino acids. The CDR3 sequence: CASSLNRGPTDTQYF. The CDR3 region has the DNA TGCGCCAGCAGCCTTAACCGGGGCCCCACAGATACGCAGTATTTT.

The chain's CDR3 is CASSWTSGGRETQYF. Here the CDR3 DNA reads TGTGCCAGCAGCTGGACTAGCGGGGGTAGAGAGACCCAGTACTTC. The V call is TRBV5-6, the J call TRBJ2-5, with TRBD2 identical over 13 bases. This CDR3 is built from 15 residues. Germline values: CDR1 SGHDT, CDR2 YYEEEE. V was pared by 3 bases and J by 4 bases, with 3 bases of the junction left unmatched.

This clone came up a few times. V gene TRBV10-3 combines with J gene TRBJ1-2; TRBD1 is a possible D gene (6 bases). The CDR3 consists of 15 residues. CDR1 is ENHRY, CDR2 SYGVKD, per germline. The V and J ends lost 3 bases and 0 bases respectively, with 11 bases between them. The CDR3: CAISEGGRTNYGYTF. CDR3 nucleotides: TGTGCCATCAGTGAAGGGGGACGGACTAACTATGGCTACACCTTC.

The chain links TRBV6-6 to TRBJ1-4; 7 bases match TRBD1. V trimming: 4 bases; J trimming: 8 bases; junction bases outside the gene matches: 7. Germline lookup yields CDR1 MNHNY and CDR2 SVGAGI (reference sequence). The CDR3 runs 14 residues. CDR3: CASSSTDRDEKLFF. The CDR3 region has the DNA TGTGCCAGCAGTTCCACAGACAGGGACGAAAAACTGTTTTTT.

The chain links TRBV19 to TRBJ2-1; D is possibly TRBD2 (7 bases). Trimming stripped 5 bases from V and 2 bases from J, with 16 bases between. Germline CDR1 LNHDA, CDR2 SQIVND (reference sequence). The CDR3 totals 16 residues. The CDR3 DNA follows: TGTGCCAGTAGTGGGCGGGGGCAGGGCGCCTACAATGAGCAGTTCTTC. It yields the protein CASSGRGQGAYNEQFF.

This clone was seen more than once but under ten times. V is TRBV4-1 and J is TRBJ2-7; 7 bases agree with TRBD2. The CDR3 totals 19 residues. Trimming at V came to 0 bases and at J to 0 bases, leaving 14 bases not matched to a gene. Germline loops: CDR1 MGHRA, CDR2 YSYEKL. In DNA form, the CDR3 reads TGCGCCAGCAGCCAAGATTGGGGGATTGTTGCGGGAGTCTCCTACGAGCAGTACTTC. Protein: CASSQDWGIVAGVSYEQYF.

The chain joins TRBV11-3 to TRBJ2-1; TRBD1 or TRBD2 may be the D gene (5 bases each). The V and J ends lost 0 bases and 8 bases respectively, with 8 bases between them. The CDR3 has 13 residues. Germline loops: CDR1 SGHNT, CDR2 YENEEA. The CDR3 here is CASSLERGDEQFF. CDR3 bases: TGTGCCAGCAGCTTAGAGAGGGGTGATGAGCAGTTCTTC.